This is a list of T cell receptor beta chains from one sample in a study of regulatory T cells in long-lasting Graves disease. From the multiplex PCR reads, TCRdb called clonotypes with MiXCR, one entry per CDR3 protein. The sample shows 500,000 to 700,000 distinct CDR3 sequences, less than 20% of them seen only once. Separately, the same data were catalogued under a study of T cells in Graves' hyperthyroidism and ophthalmopathy.

This specimen consisted of peripheral blood mononuclear cells (PBMCs), obtained at new diagnosis, from a patient treated with antithyroid drugs. The receptors here all came from a woman aged 25 to 39 with Graves disease. The CDR3 runs from the conserved cysteine through the conserved F or W. Each record gives: clone size, V gene, D gene, J gene, CDR3 protein, CDR3 DNA. The D gene is left open where the match is weak. Clone size appears in some rows only: once, few, many, or a class for an expanded clone.

abundance: many; v_gene: TRBV29-1; d_gene: -; j_gene: TRBJ1-2; CDR3aa: CSVGAGNRNYGYTF; CDR3nt: TGCAGCGTGGGAGCAGGGAACAGGAACTATGGCTACACCTTC
abundance: -; v_gene: TRBV14; d_gene: TRBD2; j_gene: TRBJ2-2; CDR3aa: CASSKREWNGGELFF; CDR3nt: TGTGCCAGCAGCAAGCGGGAGTGGAATGGCGGGGAGCTGTTTTTT
abundance: few; v_gene: TRBV5-6; d_gene: -; j_gene: TRBJ2-7; CDR3aa: CASSLDRSAEQYF; CDR3nt: TGTGCCAGCAGCTTGGACAGATCCGCCGAGCAGTACTTC
abundance: -; v_gene: TRBV5-5; d_gene: -; j_gene: TRBJ1-4; CDR3aa: CASSTTGGAVNEKLFF; CDR3nt: TGTGCCAGCAGCACTACCGGGGGCGCCGTGAATGAAAAACTGTTTTTT
abundance: -; v_gene: TRBV7-3; d_gene: -; j_gene: TRBJ2-5; CDR3aa: CARETWEDYEIMYQETQYF; CDR3nt: TGTGCCAGAGAGACCTGGGAGGATTATGAGATAATGTACCAAGAGACCCAGTACTTC
abundance: few; v_gene: TRBV19; d_gene: -; j_gene: TRBJ2-3; CDR3aa: CASSIGRGYTDTQYF; CDR3nt: TGTGCCAGTAGTATTGGCAGGGGATATACAGATACGCAGTATTTT
abundance: -; v_gene: TRBV3-1; d_gene: -; j_gene: TRBJ1-3; CDR3aa: CASSQEPNSGNTIYF; CDR3nt: TGTGCCAGCAGCCAAGAACCGAACTCTGGAAACACCATATATTTT
abundance: -; v_gene: TRBV30; d_gene: TRBD1; j_gene: TRBJ1-5; CDR3aa: CAWRDGQVGSKPQHF; CDR3nt: TGTGCCTGGAGAGACGGACAGGTGGGGAGCAAGCCCCAGCATTTT
abundance: -; v_gene: TRBV7-9; d_gene: -; j_gene: TRBJ1-1; CDR3aa: CASSQDPLLNTEAFF; CDR3nt: TGTGCCAGCAGTCAAGACCCGTTGTTGAACACTGAAGCTTTCTTT
abundance: many; v_gene: TRBV28; d_gene: -; j_gene: TRBJ2-5; CDR3aa: CASSSPGGSTQETQYF; CDR3nt: TGTGCCAGCAGTTCCCCAGGGGGGTCCACGCAAGAGACCCAGTACTTC
abundance: few; v_gene: TRBV20-1; d_gene: -; j_gene: TRBJ2-1; CDR3aa: CSRRSETGSSYNEQFF; CDR3nt: TGCAGTAGACGGTCGGAGACGGGTAGCTCCTACAATGAGCAGTTCTTC
abundance: many; v_gene: TRBV5-1; d_gene: -; j_gene: TRBJ2-5; CDR3aa: CASSGPETQYF; CDR3nt: TGCGCCAGCAGTGGTCCAGAGACCCAGTACTTC
abundance: many; v_gene: TRBV24-1; d_gene: TRBD2; j_gene: TRBJ2-2; CDR3aa: CATSSLAGGSRELFF; CDR3nt: TGTGCCACCAGTTCTCTAGCGGGAGGATCTCGGGAGCTGTTTTTT
abundance: -; v_gene: TRBV20-1; d_gene: TRBD2; j_gene: TRBJ2-7; CDR3aa: CSARDFLAGGLFYEQYF; CDR3nt: TGCAGTGCTAGAGATTTTTTAGCGGGAGGCTTATTCTACGAGCAGTACTTC
abundance: many; v_gene: TRBV29-1; d_gene: TRBD1; j_gene: TRBJ1-4; CDR3aa: CSAEDRGGEKLFF; CDR3nt: TGCAGCGCCGAGGACAGGGGGGGTGAAAAACTGTTTTTT
abundance: -; v_gene: TRBV4-1; d_gene: -; j_gene: TRBJ2-2; CDR3aa: CASSPESGELFF; CDR3nt: TGCGCCAGCAGCCCAGAGAGCGGGGAGCTGTTTTTT
abundance: -; v_gene: TRBV11-2; d_gene: TRBD2; j_gene: TRBJ2-2; CDR3aa: CASSSAGVNTGELFF; CDR3nt: TGTGCCAGCAGCTCCGCGGGAGTTAACACCGGGGAGCTGTTTTTT
abundance: many; v_gene: TRBV24-1; d_gene: -; j_gene: TRBJ2-7; CDR3aa: CATSDSSRGYEQYF; CDR3nt: TGTGCCACCAGTGACTCGAGCCGTGGGTACGAGCAGTACTTC
abundance: -; v_gene: TRBV12-3/TRBV12-4; d_gene: -; j_gene: TRBJ2-1; CDR3aa: CASSLEAPSNEQFF; CDR3nt: TGTGCCAGCAGTTTAGAGGCTCCCAGCAATGAGCAGTTCTTC
abundance: many; v_gene: TRBV6-1; d_gene: -; j_gene: TRBJ1-2; CDR3aa: CASERFDRAYGYTF; CDR3nt: TGTGCCAGTGAGCGGTTTGACAGAGCCTATGGCTACACCTTC
abundance: -; v_gene: TRBV9; d_gene: -; j_gene: TRBJ2-7; CDR3aa: CASSVGGIYEQYF; CDR3nt: TGTGCCAGCAGCGTAGGAGGGATCTACGAGCAGTACTTC
abundance: -; v_gene: TRBV7-8; d_gene: TRBD2; j_gene: TRBJ2-1; CDR3aa: CASSSGTSGTRVNEQFF; CDR3nt: TGTGCCAGCAGCTCAGGCACTAGCGGGACCCGGGTAAATGAGCAGTTCTTC
abundance: few; v_gene: TRBV19; d_gene: TRBD1; j_gene: TRBJ1-2; CDR3aa: CASTSDRGYKGYTF; CDR3nt: TGTGCCAGTACTTCTGACAGGGGTTATAAGGGCTACACCTTC
abundance: many; v_gene: TRBV28; d_gene: -; j_gene: TRBJ1-5; CDR3aa: CASSLEQIINQPQHF; CDR3nt: TGTGCCAGCAGTTTAGAGCAGATTATCAATCAGCCCCAGCATTTT
abundance: -; v_gene: TRBV20-1; d_gene: -; j_gene: TRBJ2-5; CDR3aa: CSAIGGTQYF; CDR3nt: TGCAGTGCCATAGGTGGGACCCAGTACTTC
abundance: many; v_gene: TRBV7-3; d_gene: -; j_gene: TRBJ2-2; CDR3aa: CASSIPQGSGTGELFF; CDR3nt: TGTGCCAGCAGCATACCTCAGGGGTCAGGCACCGGGGAGCTGTTTTTT
abundance: -; v_gene: TRBV6-4; d_gene: -; j_gene: TRBJ1-1; CDR3aa: CASSDSPGGSTEAFF; CDR3nt: TGTGCCAGCAGTGACTCTCCCGGGGGCTCGACTGAAGCTTTCTTT
abundance: many; v_gene: TRBV6-1; d_gene: -; j_gene: TRBJ2-5; CDR3aa: CASSDRFPGWTQYF; CDR3nt: TGTGCCTCCTCCGATAGGTTCCCGGGATGGACCCAGTACTTC
abundance: -; v_gene: TRBV28; d_gene: -; j_gene: TRBJ2-7; CDR3aa: CASSTTHSEQYF; CDR3nt: TGTGCCAGCAGTACCACTCACAGCGAGCAGTACTTC
abundance: -; v_gene: TRBV5-1; d_gene: -; j_gene: TRBJ2-3; CDR3aa: CASSLWGLTDTQYF; CDR3nt: TGCGCCAGCAGCTTGTGGGGGCTAACAGATACGCAGTATTTT
abundance: -; v_gene: TRBV6-2/TRBV6-3; d_gene: -; j_gene: TRBJ1-2; CDR3aa: CASSYSGQKNGYTF; CDR3nt: TGTGCCAGCAGTTACTCTGGACAGAAGAATGGCTACACCTTC
abundance: many; v_gene: TRBV30; d_gene: -; j_gene: TRBJ1-1; CDR3aa: CAWSVEATWTEAFF; CDR3nt: TGTGCCTGGAGTGTCGAGGCGACGTGGACTGAAGCTTTCTTT
abundance: once; v_gene: TRBV18; d_gene: -; j_gene: TRBJ2-5; CDR3aa: CASSPTPGEETQYF; CDR3nt: TGTGCCAGCTCCCCTACACCGGGTGAGGAGACCCAGTACTTC
abundance: many; v_gene: TRBV20-1; d_gene: TRBD2; j_gene: TRBJ2-1; CDR3aa: CSGDGLAGGNEQFF; CDR3nt: TGCAGTGGGGACGGACTAGCGGGAGGCAATGAGCAGTTCTTC
abundance: many; v_gene: TRBV28; d_gene: TRBD1; j_gene: TRBJ2-7; CDR3aa: CASRSPGQGSKYEQYF; CDR3nt: TGTGCCAGCAGGTCCCCGGGACAGGGGTCAAAGTACGAGCAGTACTTC
abundance: -; v_gene: TRBV5-1; d_gene: -; j_gene: TRBJ2-1; CDR3aa: CASSLVPANEQFF; CDR3nt: TGCGCCAGCAGCTTGGTCCCGGCAAATGAGCAGTTCTTC
abundance: many; v_gene: TRBV20-1; d_gene: -; j_gene: TRBJ1-4; CDR3aa: CSARDRQYNEKLFF; CDR3nt: TGCAGTGCTAGAGATCGGCAGTATAATGAAAAACTGTTTTTT